These 19 T cell receptor beta chains were all obtained from the same sample, sequenced in a study of tumor and adjacent non-tumor tissue in lung cancer. The library came from three nested PCR rounds adapted from ARM-PCR protocols. TCRdb processed the multiplex PCR reads anew with MiXCR; each CDR3 protein has one entry. The sample lists 95,000 to 150,000 distinct CDR3 sequences; around three fifths were seen once. No cell sorting was done before RNA was extracted from the tissue. The sequenced material came from lung tumor tissue. These TCRs come from a man aged 25-45 years with non-small cell lung cancer.

The CDR3 loop reads CASSYSPLQETQYF. In nucleotides, the CDR3 is TGTGCCAGCAGTTACTCTCCTTTACAAGAGACCCAGTACTTC. J is TRBJ2-5 and V is TRBV6-5; D uncertain. Per the germline V gene, CDR1 is MNHEY and CDR2 is SVGAGI. Trimming stripped 0 bases from V and 2 bases from J, with 7 bases between. The CDR3 covers 14 residues.

Comment on this clonotype: Compared with germline, one end of the junction differs, possibly owing to a read error. The chain combines TRBV29-1 with TRBJ2-7, with a tentative D call TRBD2 (6 bases). The CDR3 totals 13 residues. Looked up from germline, CDR1 is SQVTM and CDR2 is ANQGSEA. The CDR3 spells CSVVDGGMAEQYF. CDR3 bases: TGCAGTGTTGTGGACGGGGGTATGGCCGAGCAGTACTTC.

For this clonotype: With a much larger clone just one base away, this may be a read error. The J gene is TRBJ2-7, the V gene TRBV20-1; D might be TRBD1 or TRBD2, each matching 6 bases. Deletions cut 4 bases from V and 0 bases from J, with 16 bases between. The CDR3 sequence is 15 residues long. Germline CDR1 and CDR2: DFQATT and SNEGSKA (reference sequence). The CDR3 DNA reads as TGCAGTGCTAAAGGGGGGAACGGGGCCTCCTACGAGCAGTACTTC. It is translated as CSAKGGNGASYEQYF.

A note on this clonotype: A clone one base away is much larger, so this may be a read error. This chain joins TRBV20-1 and TRBJ2-3; 13 nucleotides match TRBD2. There are 17 residues in the CDR3. With 5 bases clipped from V and 2 bases from J, the junction kept 10 bases outside the gene matches. Germline assignment: CDR1 DFQATT and CDR2 SNEGSKA (reference sequence). The CDR3 protein is CSASRLAGGTNTDTQYF. The CDR3 DNA sequence: TGCAGTGCTTCCCGACTAGCGGGGGGCACTAACACAGATACGCAGTATTTT.

As to this clonotype: A read error is possible here, since a much larger clone lies one base away. Given the absence of the conserved phenylalanine or tryptophan at the CDR3 end, a read error is likely. This sequence joins TRBV10-2 and TRBJ2-1; D gene unclear. The CDR3 totals 14 residues. Trimming cost V 2 bases and J 4 bases, with 9 bases left between them. The germline V gene has CDR1 WSHSY and CDR2 SAAADI. The CDR3 coding sequence is TGCGCCAGCAGTGAGGGGCTACCTTACAATGAGCAGTTCTAC. It codes for CASSEGLPYNEQFY.

Regarding this clonotype: A read error may explain this, as a much larger clone is one base away. CDR3 loop: CASSVSSYNTPLHF. DNA of the CDR3: TGCGCCAGCAGTGTAAGCTCCTATAATACACCCCTCCACTTT. The V gene is TRBV4-3, the J gene TRBJ1-6; D gene unclear. Per the germline V gene, CDR1 is LGHNA and CDR2 is YSLEER. The CDR3 runs to 14 residues.

Of note for this clonotype: At one end, the junction sequence differs from germline, possibly due to a read error. The V gene is TRBV11-2, the J gene TRBJ2-5; D is possibly TRBD2 (5 bases). The CDR3 extends over 15 amino acids. Germline lookup yields CDR1 SGHAT and CDR2 FQNNGV. The DNA of the CDR3 is TGTACCAGTAGCTTAGTTATTAGCAGAGGGGAGACCCAGTACTTC. Protein sequence: CTSSLVISRGETQYF.

Remarks on this clonotype: The junction does not match germline at one end; this may be a read error. V usage is TRBV20-1 and J usage is TRBJ1-1, with TRBD1 matching over 8 bases. The germline gives CDR1 DFQATT, CDR2 SNEGSKA (reference sequence). The CDR3 has 13 residues. As DNA, the CDR3 is TGCAGTGCTGCAGGGGGCATGAAGACTGAAGCTTTCTTT. As protein: CSAAGGMKTEAFF.

The chain combines TRBV20-1 with TRBJ1-5; D not certain. Germline CDR1 is DFQATT and CDR2 is SNEGSKA (reference sequence). This CDR3 contains 12 residues. Trimming removed 6 bases from V and 3 bases from J, with 9 bases in between. In DNA, the CDR3 is TGCAGTGCGGTAGTCGCCAATCAGCCCCAGCATTTT. Translation: CSAVVANQPQHF.

Comments on this clonotype: One end of the junction is discordant with germline, which a read error may explain. The rearrangement joins TRBV29-1 to TRBJ1-5, with TRBD1 as a possible D gene (6 bases). This CDR3 spans 14 amino acids. Germline CDR1 is SQVTM and CDR2 is ANQGSEA. CDR3 residues: CSVGGTRGNLPQHF. The DNA of the CDR3 is TGCAGCGTTGGTGGGACACGAGGCAATCTGCCCCAGCATTTT.

As for this clonotype: An end of the junction differs from the germline gene, which may be a read error. The V and J genes are TRBV4-1 and TRBJ1-5; unclear D gene. Germline lookup yields CDR1 MGHRA and CDR2 YSYEKL. The CDR3 runs 15 residues. The CDR3 sequence is CASCQDQGSNQLQQF. In DNA, the CDR3 is TGCGCCAGCTGCCAAGATCAAGGTAGCAATCAGCTCCAGCAGTTT.

This chain connects TRBV7-9 to TRBJ2-3, with D tentatively TRBD2 (6 bases). This CDR3 region has 14 residues. Germline V gene sequence: CDR1 SEHNR, CDR2 FQNEAQ (reference sequence). V shed 6 bases and J shed 4 bases, with 14 bases lying between them. The CDR3 DNA is TGTGCCAGCAGTCCGGGGGTTACCGCAGATACGCAGTATTTT. As protein: CASSPGVTADTQYF.

Points on this clonotype: A much larger clone sits a single nucleotide away, making a read error possible. V is TRBV6-2 or TRBV6-3 and J is TRBJ2-1; possible D gene TRBD2, 6 bases. Trimming took off 6 bases at V and 3 bases at J, with 12 bases between the two ends. The CDR3 sequence is 14 residues long. Looked up from germline, CDR1 is MNHEY and CDR2 is SVGEGT. CDR3 nucleotides: TGTGCCAGCAGCGCTACCGGGGGCTACAATGAGCAGTTCTTC. It translates to CASSATGGYNEQFF.

Regarding this clonotype: A much larger clone sits a single nucleotide away, making a read error possible. This CDR3 fails to terminate in the conserved phenylalanine or tryptophan, so it likely reflects a read error. The DNA of the CDR3 is TGTGCCAGCAGTGATGCCCCAGGGCAAGAGACCCAGTACCTC. Translated: CASSDAPGQETQYL. The chain carries TRBV6-1 and TRBJ2-5; D might be TRBD1 (5 bases). Germline CDR1 and CDR2: MNHNS and SASEGT. The CDR3 covers 14 residues. The ends were cut back, 3 bases at V and 2 bases at J, with 10 bases in the middle.

Turning to this clonotype: This may come from a read error, since a much larger clone is one base off. The rearrangement links TRBV4-2 to TRBJ1-4; 7 positions agree with TRBD1. The V gene end was trimmed by 3 bases and the J gene end by 8 bases; junction bases not matched to a gene: 12. This CDR3 contains 16 residues. CDR1 is LGHNA, CDR2 YNFKEQ, per germline. The CDR3 nucleotides are TGTGCCAGCAGCCAGGTCCAACACAGGGGCTGGGAAAAACTGTTTTTT. Translated: CASSQVQHRGWEKLFF.

This clonotype was detected ten times or more. The rearrangement links TRBV11-1 to TRBJ2-3; 9 positions agree with TRBD2. CDR3 length: 15 residues. CDR1 and CDR2 (germline): SGHAT, FQDESV (reference sequence). Germline trimming cut 5 bases from V and 1 base from J; bases unmatched to any gene: 4. This CDR3 reads CASSTRTSGTDTQYF. CDR3 DNA: TGTGCCAGCAGCACAAGGACTAGCGGCACAGATACGCAGTATTTT.

Note on this clonotype: Germline and junction disagree at one end, which may indicate a read error. The chain recombines TRBV12-3 or TRBV12-4 with TRBJ2-7; 9 bases match TRBD1. The CDR3 is 15 amino acids. Here the CDR3 reads CASSPSGQGHDEQYF. The CDR3 region has the DNA TGTGCTAGCAGTCCCTCGGGACAGGGACATGACGAGCAGTACTTC.

There are many counts of this clonotype. The chain recombines TRBV6-6 with TRBJ2-1; the match to TRBD2 covers 8 bases. V was clipped by 0 bases and J by 8 bases; unmatched bases: 6. The CDR3 contains 15 residues. In germline, CDR1 is MNHNY, CDR2 SVGAGI (reference sequence). In DNA form, the CDR3 reads TGTGCCAGCAGTTACTCCGAGGCGCGGGGGGATGAGCAGTTCTTC. Translated: CASSYSEARGDEQFF.

Regarding this clonotype: A junction end diverges from the germline sequence, so it may reflect a read error. V and J are TRBV11-2 and TRBJ2-3; D remains unclear. The CDR3 is 12 amino acids. Germline CDR1 reads SGHAT; CDR2 reads FQNNGV. The CDR3 DNA follows: TGTGTCAGCAGTCAGCCCACAGATACGCAGTATTTT. Protein product: CVSSQPTDTQYF.